These 2 T cell receptor beta chains came from one sample sequenced in a study of cytomegalovirus exposure and HLA in healthy donors (dated by TCRdb to 2015 to 2018). The library was produced with the immunoSEQ multiplex PCR assay. The multiplex PCR relied on a mix of 60 forward primers for TCR Vbeta segments and 13 reverse primers for TCR Jbeta segments. TCRdb stores this immuneACCESS table with in-frame sequences only. Part of the clones is absent; in the studies checked, under half of the shortfall reflects unresolved V genes, and no reason is known for the rest. The sample table contains approximately 97,000 clones; only one count was recorded for roughly 85% of them. The ten largest clones represent 2% to 3% of the sample. Sequences were obtained from PBMCs. The source of these receptors is a man aged 35 to 55 in good health and CMV-seronegative.

V gene TRBV7-2 combines with J gene TRBJ2-3, with 9 bases identical to TRBD2. CDR1 and CDR2 from the germline V gene are SGHTA and FQGNSA. The trim removed 8 bases at V and 4 bases at J, leaving 4 bases unmatched. The CDR3 contains 13 residues. In DNA, the CDR3 is TGTGCCAGCGGACTAGCGAGCGCAGATACGCAGTATTTT. Translation: CASGLASADTQYF.

The chain carries TRBV5-5 and TRBJ1-1, with 7 positions matching TRBD1. The length of the CDR3 is 15 residues. Germline loops: CDR1 SGHKS, CDR2 YYEKEE (reference sequence). V gave up 4 bases and J gave up 1 base; unmatched junction bases: 7. The CDR3 sequence is CASSTRRGTNTEAFF. The CDR3 DNA sequence: TGTGCCAGCAGCACACGCAGGGGGACGAACACTGAAGCTTTCTTT.